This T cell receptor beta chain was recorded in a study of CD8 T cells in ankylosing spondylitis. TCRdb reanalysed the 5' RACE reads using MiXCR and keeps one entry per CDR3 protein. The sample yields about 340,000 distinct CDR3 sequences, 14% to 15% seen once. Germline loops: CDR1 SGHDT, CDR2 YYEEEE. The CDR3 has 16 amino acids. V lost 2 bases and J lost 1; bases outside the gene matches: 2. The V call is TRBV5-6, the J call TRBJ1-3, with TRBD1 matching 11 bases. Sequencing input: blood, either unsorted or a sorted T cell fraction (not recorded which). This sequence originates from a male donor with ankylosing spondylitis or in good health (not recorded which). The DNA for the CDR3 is TGTGCCAGCAGCTTTGGACAGGGGGCTTCTGGAAACACCATATATTTT. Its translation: CASSFGQGASGNTIYF.